The subject of this entry is one T cell receptor (beta chain). TCRdb re-called the 5' RACE reads; every CDR3 protein appears as one record, without DNA. Its listing shows over 250,000 distinct CDR3 sequences. This sample was included in a study of T cells expressing NK-cell markers. The overall study: Sequencing covered eight donors, seven HCMV-seropositive and one seronegative.

There are 16 residues in the CDR3. Germline V gene lookup returns CDR1 LNHDA and CDR2 SQIVND (reference sequence). The TCR was taken from a woman aged 18 to 75 in good health. Sequenced sample: blood T cells: a sorted CD56 or NKG2C T cell subset, CD4+ or CD8+ T cells, or bulk PBMC T cells (not recorded which). This chain connects TRBV19 to TRBJ2-2; the TCRdb call, TRBD1, lacks DNA for checking. The CDR3 region is CASNPPGSLNTGELFF.